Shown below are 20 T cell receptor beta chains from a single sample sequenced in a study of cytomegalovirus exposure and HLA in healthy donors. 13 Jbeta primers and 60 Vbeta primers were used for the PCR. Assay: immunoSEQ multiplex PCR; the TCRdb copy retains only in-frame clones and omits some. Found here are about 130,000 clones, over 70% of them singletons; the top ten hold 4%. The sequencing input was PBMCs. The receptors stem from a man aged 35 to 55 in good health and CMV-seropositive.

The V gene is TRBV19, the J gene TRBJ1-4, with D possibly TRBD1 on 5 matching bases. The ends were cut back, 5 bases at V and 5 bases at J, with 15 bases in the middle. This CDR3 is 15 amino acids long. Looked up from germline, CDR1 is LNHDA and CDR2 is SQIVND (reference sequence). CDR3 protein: CASSLLRGRNEKLFF. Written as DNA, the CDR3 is TGTGCCAGTAGTCTTTTGCGGGGGAGGAATGAAAAACTGTTTTTT.

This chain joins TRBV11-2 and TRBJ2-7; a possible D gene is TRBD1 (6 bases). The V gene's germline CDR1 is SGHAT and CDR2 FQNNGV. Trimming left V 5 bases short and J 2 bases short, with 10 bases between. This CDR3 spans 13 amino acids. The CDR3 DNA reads TGTGCCAGCAGCCTTGGGGGCACCTACGAGCAGTACTTC. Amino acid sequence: CASSLGGTYEQYF.

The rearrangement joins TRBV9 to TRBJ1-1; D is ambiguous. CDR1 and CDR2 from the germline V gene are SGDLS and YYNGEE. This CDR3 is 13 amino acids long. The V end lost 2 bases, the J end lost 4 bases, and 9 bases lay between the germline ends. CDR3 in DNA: TGTGCCAGCAGCGTGGCAGGATCCACTGAAGCTTTCTTT. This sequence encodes CASSVAGSTEAFF.

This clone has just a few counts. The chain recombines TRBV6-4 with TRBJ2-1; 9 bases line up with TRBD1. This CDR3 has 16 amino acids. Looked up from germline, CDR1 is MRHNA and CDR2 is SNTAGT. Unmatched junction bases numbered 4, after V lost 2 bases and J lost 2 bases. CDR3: CASSDQDRGPYNEQFF. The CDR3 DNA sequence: TGTGCCAGCAGTGACCAGGACAGGGGCCCCTACAATGAGCAGTTCTTC.

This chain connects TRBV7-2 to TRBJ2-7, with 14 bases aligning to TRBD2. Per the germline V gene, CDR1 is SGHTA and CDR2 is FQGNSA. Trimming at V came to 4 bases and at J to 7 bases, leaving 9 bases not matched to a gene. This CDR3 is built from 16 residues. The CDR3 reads CASSSGLAGGSREQYF. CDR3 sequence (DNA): TGTGCCAGCAGCTCCGGACTAGCGGGAGGTTCGCGGGAGCAGTACTTC.

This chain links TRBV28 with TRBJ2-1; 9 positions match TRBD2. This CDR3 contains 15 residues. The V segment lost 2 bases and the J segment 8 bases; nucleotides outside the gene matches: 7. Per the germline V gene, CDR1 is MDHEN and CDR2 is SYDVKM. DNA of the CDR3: TGTGCCAGCAGTTTAGGGGCGGGAGGGCGGGATGAGCAGTTCTTC. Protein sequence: CASSLGAGGRDEQFF. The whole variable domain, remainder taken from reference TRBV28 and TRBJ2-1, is DVKVTQSSRYLVKRTGEKVFLECVQDMDHENMFWYRQDPGLGLRLIYFSYDVKMKEKGDIPEGYSVSREKKERFSLILESASTNQTSMYLCASSLGAGGRDEQFFGPGTRLTVL.

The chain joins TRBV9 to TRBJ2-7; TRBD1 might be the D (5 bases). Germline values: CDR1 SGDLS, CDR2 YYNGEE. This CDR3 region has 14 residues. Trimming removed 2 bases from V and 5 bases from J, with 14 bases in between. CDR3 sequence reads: CASSVEIQGHEQYF. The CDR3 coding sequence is TGTGCCAGCAGCGTCGAAATCCAGGGCCACGAGCAGTACTTC.

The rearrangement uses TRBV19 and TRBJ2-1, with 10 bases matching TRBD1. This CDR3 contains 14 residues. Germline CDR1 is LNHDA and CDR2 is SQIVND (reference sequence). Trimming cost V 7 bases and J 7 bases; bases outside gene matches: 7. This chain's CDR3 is CASTMTGGPNEQFF. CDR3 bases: TGTGCCAGTACTATGACAGGGGGCCCGAATGAGCAGTTCTTC.

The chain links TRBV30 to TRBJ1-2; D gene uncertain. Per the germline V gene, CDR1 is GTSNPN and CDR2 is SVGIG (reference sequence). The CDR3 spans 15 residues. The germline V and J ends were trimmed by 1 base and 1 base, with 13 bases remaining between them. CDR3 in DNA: TGTGCCTGGAGTGAAGCCCCACAGAATAACTATGGCTACACCTTC. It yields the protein CAWSEAPQNNYGYTF.

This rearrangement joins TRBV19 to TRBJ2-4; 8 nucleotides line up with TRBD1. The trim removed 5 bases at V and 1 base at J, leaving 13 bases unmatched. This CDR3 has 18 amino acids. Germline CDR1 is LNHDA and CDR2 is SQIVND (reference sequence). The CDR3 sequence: CASSSYGQGLMAKNIQYF. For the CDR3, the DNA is TGTGCCAGTAGTTCCTACGGACAGGGCCTTATGGCCAAAAACATTCAGTACTTC.

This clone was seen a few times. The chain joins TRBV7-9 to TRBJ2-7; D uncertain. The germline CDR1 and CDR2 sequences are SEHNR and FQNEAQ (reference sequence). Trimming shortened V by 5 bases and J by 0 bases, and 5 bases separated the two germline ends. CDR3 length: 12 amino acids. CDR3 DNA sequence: TGTGCCAGCAGCCTTAGCTCCTACGAGCAGTACTTC. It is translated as CASSLSSYEQYF.

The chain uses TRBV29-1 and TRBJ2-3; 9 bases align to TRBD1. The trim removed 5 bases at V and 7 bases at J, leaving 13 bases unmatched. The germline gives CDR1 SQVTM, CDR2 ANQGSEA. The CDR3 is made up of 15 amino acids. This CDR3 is CSVWTGEEPHHTQYF. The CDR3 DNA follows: TGCAGCGTTTGGACAGGGGAAGAGCCACACCATACGCAGTATTTT.

The CDR3 region has the DNA TGCAGCGTTGAATCGGACAGGAACACTGAAGCTTTCTTT. Its translation is CSVESDRNTEAFF. V usage is TRBV29-1 and J usage is TRBJ1-1; possible D gene TRBD1, 6 bases. The CDR3 loop spans 13 amino acids. The germline V and J ends were trimmed by 2 bases and 1 base, with 8 bases remaining between them. CDR1 and CDR2 from the germline V gene are SQVTM and ANQGSEA. Full variable domain (missing parts from reference TRBV29-1 and TRBJ1-1): SAVISQKPSRDICQRGTSLTIQCQVDSQVTMMFWYRQQPGQSLTLIATANQGSEATYESGFVIDKFPISRPNLTFSTLTVSNMSPEDSSIYLCSVESDRNTEAFFGQGTRLTVV.

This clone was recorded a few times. CDR3 region: CASSRWQDYYGYTF. CDR3 coding DNA: TGTGCCAGCAGCCGGTGGCAGGATTACTATGGCTACACCTTC. This chain uses TRBV5-5 with TRBJ1-2; no firm D call. V lost 4 bases and J 3 bases, leaving 13 bases between the germline ends. This CDR3 region has 14 residues. The germline V gene encodes CDR1 SGHKS and CDR2 YYEKEE (reference sequence).

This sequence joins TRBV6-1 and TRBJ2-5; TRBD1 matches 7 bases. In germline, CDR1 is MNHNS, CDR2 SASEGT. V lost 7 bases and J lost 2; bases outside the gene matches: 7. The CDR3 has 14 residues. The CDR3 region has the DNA TGTGCCAGCACTATGGGACAGACTCAAGAGACCCAGTACTTC. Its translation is CASTMGQTQETQYF.

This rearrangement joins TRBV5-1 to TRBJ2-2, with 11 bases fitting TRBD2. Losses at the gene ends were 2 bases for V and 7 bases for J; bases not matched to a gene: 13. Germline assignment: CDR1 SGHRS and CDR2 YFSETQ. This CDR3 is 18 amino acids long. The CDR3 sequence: CASSFSGTSGPRYGELFF. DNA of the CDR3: TGCGCCAGCAGCTTCTCCGGGACTAGCGGCCCAAGGTACGGGGAGCTGTTTTTT. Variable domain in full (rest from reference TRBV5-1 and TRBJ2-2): KAGVTQTPRYLIKTRGQQVTLSCSPISGHRSVSWYQQTPGQGLQFLFEYFSETQRNKGNFPGRFSGRQFSNSRSEMNVSTLELGDSALYLCASSFSGTSGPRYGELFFGEGSRLTVL.

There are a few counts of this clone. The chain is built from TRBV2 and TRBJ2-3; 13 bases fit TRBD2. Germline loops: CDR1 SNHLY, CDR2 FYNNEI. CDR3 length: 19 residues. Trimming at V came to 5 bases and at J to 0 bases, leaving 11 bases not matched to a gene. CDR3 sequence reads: CASSRTSGRTPSSTDTQYF. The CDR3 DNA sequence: TGTGCCAGCAGTCGGACTAGCGGGAGAACACCTTCTAGCACAGATACGCAGTATTTT. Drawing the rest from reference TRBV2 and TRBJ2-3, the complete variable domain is EPEVTQTPSHQVTQMGQEVILRCVPISNHLYFYWYRQILGQKVEFLVSFYNNEISEKSEIFDDQFSVERPDGSNFTLKIRSTKLEDSAMYFCASSRTSGRTPSSTDTQYFGPGTRLTVL.

CDR3 in amino acids: CASSDSKDTLSYNEQFF. In nucleotides, the CDR3 is TGTGCCAGCAGTGATAGTAAGGACACCCTCTCCTACAATGAGCAGTTCTTC. The gene calls are TRBV27 and TRBJ2-1; TRBD1 might be the D (5 bases). The V and J ends lost 5 bases and 0 bases respectively, with 17 bases between them. There are 17 residues in the CDR3. Germline V gives CDR1 MNHEY, CDR2 SMNVEV (reference sequence).

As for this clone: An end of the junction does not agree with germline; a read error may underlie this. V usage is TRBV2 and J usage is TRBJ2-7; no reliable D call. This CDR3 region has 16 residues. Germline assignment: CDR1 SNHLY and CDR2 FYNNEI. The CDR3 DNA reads TGTGCCAGCAGAGCTATTTTAGGCCTCGGTAGCTACGGGCAGTACTTC. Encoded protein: CASRAILGLGSYGQYF.

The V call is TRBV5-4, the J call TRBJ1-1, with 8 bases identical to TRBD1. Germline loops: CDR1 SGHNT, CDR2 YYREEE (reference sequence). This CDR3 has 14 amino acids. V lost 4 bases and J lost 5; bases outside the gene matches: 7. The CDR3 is CASSRDQGATEAFF. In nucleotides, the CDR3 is TGTGCCAGCAGCCGGGACCAGGGGGCGACTGAAGCTTTCTTT. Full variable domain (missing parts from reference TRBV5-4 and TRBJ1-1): ETGVTQSPTHLIKTRGQQVTLRCSSQSGHNTVSWYQQALGQGPQFIFQYYREEENGRGNFPPRFSGLQFPNYSSELNVNALELDDSALYLCASSRDQGATEAFFGQGTRLTVV.